This entry lists 13 T cell receptor beta chains sequenced from one sample in a study of T-cell memory formation after mild COVID-19. TCRdb reprocessed the 5' RACE reads with MiXCR, giving one entry per CDR3 protein. The repertoire includes approximately 100,000 distinct CDR3 sequences, 20% to 30% of them detected once, and roughly 39% sits in the top ten. The sequencing sample was made of PBMCs or a T cell subset sorted from them (not recorded which). These receptors were collected from a man younger than 30 who had mild COVID-19 (a few samples of this study predate the infection). Cell type and time point are not known.

V gene TRBV5-6 combines with J gene TRBJ2-1; D uncertain. The V and J ends lost 7 bases and 1 base respectively, with 12 bases between them. The CDR3 extends over 14 amino acids. Germline CDR1 is SGHDT and CDR2 is YYEEEE. Written as DNA, the CDR3 is TGTGCCAGCTCCCGGGCGCCTTCCTACAATGAGCAGTTCTTC. This translates into CASSRAPSYNEQFF.

V gene TRBV27 combines with J gene TRBJ1-2, with TRBD1 as a possible D gene (6 bases). The CDR3 has 14 amino acids. V was cut by 5 bases and J by 1 base, with 11 bases left in between. Looked up from germline, CDR1 is MNHEY and CDR2 is SMNVEV (reference sequence). CDR3: CASSGGAGNYGYTF. The CDR3 DNA follows: TGTGCCAGCAGTGGGGGGGCAGGTAACTATGGCTACACCTTC.

This chain joins TRBV6-2 or TRBV6-3 and TRBJ2-1; 11 bases align to TRBD2. The germline CDR1 and CDR2 sequences are MNHEY and SVGEGT. There are 15 residues in the CDR3. J was trimmed by 2 bases and V by 3 bases; bases with no gene match: 0. The CDR3 sequence is CASSYSGGAYNEQFF. The CDR3 region has the DNA TGTGCCAGCAGTTATAGCGGGGGGGCCTACAATGAGCAGTTCTTC.

V gene TRBV12-3 or TRBV12-4 combines with J gene TRBJ1-1, with TRBD1 matching over 8 bases. The V gene end was trimmed by 7 bases and the J gene end by 1 base; junction bases not matched to a gene: 14. This CDR3 is built from 17 residues. The CDR3 spells CASILGQGGAWNTEAFF. The CDR3 DNA sequence: TGTGCCAGCATCCTCGGACAGGGAGGGGCGTGGAACACTGAAGCTTTCTTT.

This clonotype occurred a few times. This chain uses TRBV3-1 with TRBJ1-4; no reliable D call. The ends were cut back, 1 base at V and 7 bases at J, with 13 bases in the middle. The CDR3 totals 15 residues. CDR1 and CDR2 from the germline V gene are LGHDT and YNNKEL (reference sequence). The CDR3 DNA follows: TGTGCCAGCAGCCAAGGAAGCTACGACGGTGAAAAACTGTTTTTT. Amino acid sequence: CASSQGSYDGEKLFF. The full variable domain, in which reference TRBV3-1 and TRBJ1-4 provide the parts outside the CDR3, is DTAVSQTPKYLVTQMGNDKSIKCEQNLGHDTMYWYKQDSKKFLKIMFSYNNKELIINETVPNRFSPKSPDKAHLNLHINSLELGDSAVYFCASSQGSYDGEKLFFGSGTQLSVL.

The CDR3 reads CASSRDPQEDYGYTF. CDR3 sequence (DNA): TGCGCCAGCAGCCGAGACCCACAGGAGGACTATGGCTACACCTTC. The V call is TRBV4-1, the J call TRBJ1-2; the D gene is possibly TRBD1 (5 bases). The V end was cut by 4 bases, the J end by 3 bases, with 15 bases between. The CDR3 runs 15 residues. Germline V gene sequence: CDR1 MGHRA, CDR2 YSYEKL.

The sample holds one count of this clonotype. This sequence joins TRBV4-2 and TRBJ2-7; D gene uncertain. Between the trimmed V and J ends, which lost 0 bases and 2 bases, there was a span of 11 bases. The CDR3 runs 15 residues. Germline assignment: CDR1 LGHNA and CDR2 YNFKEQ. CDR3 residues: CASSQDSSLTYEQYF. The CDR3, as DNA: TGTGCCAGCAGCCAAGATTCCTCCTTGACCTACGAGCAGTACTTC.

This clonotype turned up a few times. The V call is TRBV5-1, the J call TRBJ2-7; D ambiguous. This CDR3 is built from 18 residues. CDR1 is SGHRS, CDR2 YFSETQ, per germline. With 0 bases removed from V and 2 bases from J, the gap between germline ends came to 21 bases. CDR3 in amino acids: CASSLVTSGRSSTYEQYV. The CDR3 coding sequence is TGCGCCAGCAGCTTGGTTACATCCGGACGGAGCTCGACCTACGAGCAGTACGTC.

The V gene is TRBV20-1, the J gene TRBJ1-1; TRBD1 matches at 9 bases. This CDR3 is built from 15 residues. Germline V gene data show CDR1 as DFQATT and CDR2 as SNEGSKA (reference sequence). V shed 5 bases, J shed 4 bases, and the junction held 11 bases outside the gene matches. CDR3 amino acids: CSAGQGIGEGTEAFF. The DNA of the CDR3 is TGCAGTGCTGGACAGGGGATCGGTGAGGGCACTGAAGCTTTCTTT.

This clonotype was detected a few times. The chain couples TRBV5-5 to TRBJ2-7; D gene ambiguous. V gave up 3 bases and J gave up 3 bases, with 13 bases separating them. There are 14 residues in the CDR3. Per the germline V gene, CDR1 is SGHKS and CDR2 is YYEKEE (reference sequence). The chain's CDR3 is CASSWRHGDYEQYF. CDR3 in DNA: TGTGCCAGCAGCTGGAGACACGGAGACTACGAGCAGTACTTC.

This clonotype was observed a few times. This chain uses TRBV12-3 or TRBV12-4 with TRBJ1-1, with D hard to call. Trimming took off 2 bases at V and 1 base at J, with 8 bases between the two ends. The length of the CDR3 is 14 residues. CDR3 coding DNA: TGTGCCAGCAGTTTAAGACGTGGGAACACTGAAGCTTTCTTT. This gives the protein CASSLRRGNTEAFF.

This clonotype appeared a few times. The genes are TRBV4-1 and TRBJ1-1; D gene unclear. The V gene lost 4 bases and the J gene lost 3 bases, with 9 bases spanning the gap. The CDR3 extends over 13 amino acids. Germline V gene sequence: CDR1 MGHRA, CDR2 YSYEKL. The CDR3 protein is CASSPRGDTEAFF. The CDR3 region has the DNA TGCGCCAGCAGCCCCCGCGGGGACACTGAAGCTTTCTTT.

This sequence joins TRBV2 and TRBJ2-7, with 10 bases aligning to TRBD1. With V trimmed by 6 bases and J by 5 bases, 13 bases remained unmatched. CDR3 size: 16 residues. Germline values: CDR1 SNHLY, CDR2 FYNNEI. This CDR3 reads CASSLEPGTGVDEQYF. CDR3 nucleotides: TGTGCCAGCAGCCTGGAGCCCGGGACAGGGGTCGACGAGCAGTACTTC.